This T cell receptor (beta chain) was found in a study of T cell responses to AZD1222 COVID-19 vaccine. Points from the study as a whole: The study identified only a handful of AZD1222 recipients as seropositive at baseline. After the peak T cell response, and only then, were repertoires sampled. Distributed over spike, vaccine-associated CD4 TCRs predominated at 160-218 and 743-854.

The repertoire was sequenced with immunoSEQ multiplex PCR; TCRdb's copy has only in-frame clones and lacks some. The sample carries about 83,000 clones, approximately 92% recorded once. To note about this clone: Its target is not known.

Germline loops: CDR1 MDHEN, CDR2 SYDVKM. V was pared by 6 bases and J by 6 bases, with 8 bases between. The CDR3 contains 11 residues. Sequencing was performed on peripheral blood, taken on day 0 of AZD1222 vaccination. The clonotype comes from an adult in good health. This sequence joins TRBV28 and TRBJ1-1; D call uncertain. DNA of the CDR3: TGTGCCAGCAGGCGAACCGCTGAAGCTTTCTTT. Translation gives CASRRTAEAFF.